What follows describes a single TCR beta chain. This receptor's antigen is unknown. Base-call qualities are not available, and no considerably larger clone is one nucleotide away. Genomic DNA was the input for TRB sequencing, which was run either with the immunoSEQ assay at survey resolution or with the hsTCRB kit. The paper's processing steps were these. Initial read processing used immunoSEQ software, and repertoire analyses used the LymphoSeq R package. Clonality was calculated as 1 minus normalized Shannon entropy, and the Gini coefficient was also calculated for each TRB dataset. Phenotypes of unsorted samples were inferred by mapping TRB sequences from sorted subsets of the recipient or donor onto the same recipient's unsorted samples. This is the immuneACCESS table as TCRdb keeps it, with only in-frame sequences that have V and J called. A part of the clones is gone; compared with another copy, unresolved V genes explain less than half, and the rest is unexplained. V, J and clone size are those of that table, while D and trimming were read from the DNA. The sample contains 15,000 to 20,000 clones, roughly 85% of them found a single time. Clones ranked in the top ten supply roughly 9.1% of the sample.

The data belong to a study of T cells after posttransplantation cyclophosphamide (TCRdb year 2016). With regard to the full study: T cell repertoire reconstitution was tracked by TRB sequencing after myeloablative bone marrow transplantation in which posttransplantation cyclophosphamide was used as GVHD prophylaxis. Up to 3 additional blood samples from 2 to 5.2 years after transplant were also TRB-sequenced in 3 patients, as was pretransplant blood from a handful of patients. Blood from all 34 PTCy patients who had 1-year posttransplant specimens underwent TRB sequencing. Public TRB sequences were queried against a database of over 3,600 sequences associated with responses to pathogens, tumor antigens, self-antigens and alloantigens. Because TRA and TRB clonality were tightly correlated in roughly 10 samples, subsequent TCR analyses were focused on TRB only. Antigen receptor sequencing was done on samples from about 40 PTCy-treated patients and from about 17 related bone marrow donors of those patients.

Broad study findings and their caveats: Across roughly 49 patients, TRB clonality was highly associated with recipient CMV seropositivity and CMV reactivation, and PTCy diversity was similar to diversity in CNI/methotrexate controls. Donor-recipient similarity was low at 1-2 months but increased during the first year, and donor CD8+ memory clones often dominated later blood repertoires. The TRB repertoires of T cells infiltrating skin or the GI tract showed only limited overlap with the TRB repertoires found in blood.

Peripheral blood samples were provided by related bone marrow donors on the day of marrow donation. Peripheral blood and bone marrow mononuclear cells were isolated by Ficoll-Hypaque density centrifugation and were cryopreserved. Sorting of CD4+ and CD8+ T cells, including naive and memory subsets, was performed by FACS on a FACSAria II. The germline V gene supplies CDR1 SGHAT and CDR2 FQNNGV. The CDR3 numbers 12 residues from cysteine through phenylalanine. Only CDR3 DNA remains: 36 bases, in frame from the first base. Trimming removed 2 bases from V and 5 bases from J, leaving 6 bases between the germline ends.

Rearrangement joined TRBV11-2 to TRBJ1-2; the D segment cannot be called with confidence. The receptor comes from a young man in good health and a related stem cell transplant donor. The specimen was memory CD4+ T cells sorted from blood. The DNA sequence follows: TGTGCCAGCAGCTTAAGTCAGTATGGCTACACCTTC. Translated, this gives CASSLSQYGYTF.